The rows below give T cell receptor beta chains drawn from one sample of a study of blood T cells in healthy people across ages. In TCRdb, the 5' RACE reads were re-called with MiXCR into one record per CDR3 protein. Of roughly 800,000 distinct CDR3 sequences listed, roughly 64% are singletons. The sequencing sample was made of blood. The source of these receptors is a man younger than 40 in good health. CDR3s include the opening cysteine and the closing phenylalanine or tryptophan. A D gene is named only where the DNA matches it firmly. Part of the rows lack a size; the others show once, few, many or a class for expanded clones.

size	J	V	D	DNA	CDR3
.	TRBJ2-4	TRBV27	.	TGTGCCAGCAAAGGTATCGGTCTAGCCAAAAACATTCAGTACTTC	CASKGIGLAKNIQYF
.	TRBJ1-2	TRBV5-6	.	TGTGCCAGCAGCTATGAACGACACAGGTTAACAAAGTACTATGGCTACACCTTC	CASSYERHRLTKYYGYTF
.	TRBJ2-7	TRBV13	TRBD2	TGTGCCAGCAGCGCCGGTCCGGGGGGGTACGAGCAGTACTTC	CASSAGPGGYEQYF
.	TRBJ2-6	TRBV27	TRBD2	TGTGCCAGCAGTGCAGGACGGGGGGCTGGGGCCAACGTCCTGACTTTC	CASSAGRGAGANVLTF
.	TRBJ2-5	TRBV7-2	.	TGTGCCAGCAGCCCAAAGGGGGGCTTCCAGACCCAGTACTTC	CASSPKGGFQTQYF
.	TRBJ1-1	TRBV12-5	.	TGTGCTAGTGGGGGAGACAGTTTGAACACTGAAGCTTTCTTT	CASGGDSLNTEAFF
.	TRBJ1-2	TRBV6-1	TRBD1	TGTGCCAGCAGTGATCCGCAGGGGGGGAACTATGGCTACACCTTC	CASSDPQGGNYGYTF
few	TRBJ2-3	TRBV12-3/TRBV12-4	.	TGTGCCAGCAGCCTGACATTCCAAGATACGCAGTATTTT	CASSLTFQDTQYF
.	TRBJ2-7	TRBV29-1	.	TGCAGCGTTGGGTACTCGCTAGGCCACGAGCAGTACTTC	CSVGYSLGHEQYF
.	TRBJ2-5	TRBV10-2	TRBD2	TGCGCCAGCTTGCGGGGGGAGGGCAATGAGCAGTACTTC	CASLRGEGNEQYF
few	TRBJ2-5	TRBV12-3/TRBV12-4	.	TGTGCCAGCAGTTTAGGCGGCGTCCAAGAGACCCAGTACTTC	CASSLGGVQETQYF
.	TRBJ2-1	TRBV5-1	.	TGCGCCAGCAGCGCAGGGGGGGCTCACTACAATGAGCAGTTCTTC	CASSAGGAHYNEQFF
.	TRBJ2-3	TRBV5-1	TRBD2	TGCGCCAGCAGCCCGCCTCTTGGGACTAGCGAATCAGATACGCAGTATTTT	CASSPPLGTSESDTQYF
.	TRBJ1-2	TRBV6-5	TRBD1	TGTGCCAGCAGTTTTATAGGGGGCGCGAACTATGGCTACACCTTC	CASSFIGGANYGYTF
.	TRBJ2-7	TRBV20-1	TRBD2	TGCAGTGCTAGTGCGGGGGGCTACGAGCAGTACTTC	CSASAGGYEQYF
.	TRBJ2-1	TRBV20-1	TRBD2	TGCAGTGCTAAGATTGGACTAGCGAACTACAATGAGCAGTTCTTC	CSAKIGLANYNEQFF
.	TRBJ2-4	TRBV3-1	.	TGTGCCAGCAGCCACGGGGGTGCGAGGAAAAACATTCAGTACTTC	CASSHGGARKNIQYF
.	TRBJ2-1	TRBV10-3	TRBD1	TGTGCCATCAGTGGCCCAGGGGGTAATGAGCAGTTCTTC	CAISGPGGNEQFF
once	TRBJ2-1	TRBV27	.	TGTGCCTGCAGTTTAGCGTCCTACAATGAGCAGTTCTTC	CACSLASYNEQFF
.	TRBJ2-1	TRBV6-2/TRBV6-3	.	TGTGCCAGCAGTTACTCGGAGAACTCCTACAATGAGCAGTTCTTC	CASSYSENSYNEQFF
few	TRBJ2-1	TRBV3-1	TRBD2	TGTGCCAGCAGCGTCAGCGGGGGGGCCCATGAGCAGTTCTTC	CASSVSGGAHEQFF
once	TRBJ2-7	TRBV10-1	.	TGCGCCAGCAGTGGGAGAAAGACAGGGACTATACACGAGCAGTACTTC	CASSGRKTGTIHEQYF
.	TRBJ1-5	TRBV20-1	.	TGCAGTGCTAGAGGCCCAATTTTGGGGCCCCAGCATTTT	CSARGPILGPQHF
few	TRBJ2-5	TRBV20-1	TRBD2	TGCAGTGCTCAGGGACTAGGAGATGAGCAGTACTTC	CSAQGLGDEQYF
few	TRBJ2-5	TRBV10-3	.	TGTGCCATCAGTGAGTCAGGAAGGGGAGTCCGCCAAGAGACCCAGTACTTC	CAISESGRGVRQETQYF
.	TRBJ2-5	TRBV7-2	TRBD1	TGTGCCAGCAGCCCTGACAGGGGGTGGGAGACCCAGTACTTC	CASSPDRGWETQYF
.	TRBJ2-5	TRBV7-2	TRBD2	TGTGCCAGCAGCTTAGTGGGTGCTAGCGGGGAGACCCAGTACTTC	CASSLVGASGETQYF
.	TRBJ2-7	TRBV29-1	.	TGCAGCGGGGCTAAGGGGCTCGCCTACGAGCAGTACTTC	CSGAKGLAYEQYF
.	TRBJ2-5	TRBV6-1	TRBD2	TGTGCCAGCAGCGGACTAGCGGGATCGGCAGAGACCCAGTACTTC	CASSGLAGSAETQYF
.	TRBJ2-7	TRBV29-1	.	TGCAGCGTTGGCCCACTGGCGGGTGGCTCCTACGAGCAGTACTTC	CSVGPLAGGSYEQYF
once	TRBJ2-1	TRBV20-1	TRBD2	TGCAGACCCCAAGCGGGAGGGCCGATAGATCAGCAGTTCTTC	CRPQAGGPIDQQFF
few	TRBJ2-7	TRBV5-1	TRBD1	TGCGCCAGCAGCTTGGCCGGGACAGGGGAGAGGGAGCAGTACTTC	CASSLAGTGEREQYF
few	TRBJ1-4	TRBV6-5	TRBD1	TGTGCCAGCAGGGACCGGGACAGCTACTATGAAAAACTGTTTTTT	CASRDRDSYYEKLFF
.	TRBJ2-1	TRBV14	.	TGTGCCAGCAGCGCCCAGGGGGGCCACTACAATGAGCAGTTCTTC	CASSAQGGHYNEQFF
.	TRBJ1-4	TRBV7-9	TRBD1	TGTGCCAGCAGTTCGACTGACAGGGCCTATAATGAAAAACTGTTTTTT	CASSSTDRAYNEKLFF
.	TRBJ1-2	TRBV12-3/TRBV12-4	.	TGTGCCAGCAGTTCGTTCAGGGGAGAGTATGGCTACACCTTC	CASSSFRGEYGYTF
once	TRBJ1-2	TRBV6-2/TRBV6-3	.	TGTGCCAGCAGGATTGGGACGGGCACGGGCTACACCTTC	CASRIGTGTGYTF
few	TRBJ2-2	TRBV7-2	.	TGTGCCAGCAGCTTAGCGCTGGGGGGCACCGGGGAGCTGTTTTTT	CASSLALGGTGELFF
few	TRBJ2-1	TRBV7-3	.	TGTGCCAGCAGCTTGGATGGGGCGGATACCTACAATGAGCAGTTCTTC	CASSLDGADTYNEQFF
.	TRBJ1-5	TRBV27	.	TGTGCCAGCAGTCTCTCGGGGGCTGTTCAGCCCCAGCATTTT	CASSLSGAVQPQHF
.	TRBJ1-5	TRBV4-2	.	TGTGCCAGCAGCCCTGAGGGGGATACCGGTCAGCCCCAGCATTTT	CASSPEGDTGQPQHF
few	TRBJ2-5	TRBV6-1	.	TGTGCCAGCAGTGAAGTACCAGACACCCAAGAGACCCAGTACTTC	CASSEVPDTQETQYF
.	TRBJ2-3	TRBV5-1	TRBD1	TGCGCCAGCAGCATCCAATCTACAGGGGCAGATACGCAGTATTTT	CASSIQSTGADTQYF
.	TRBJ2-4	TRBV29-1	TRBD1	TGCAGCGTTGGGTTCACAGGGGTAGGGGAGCAGTACTTC	CSVGFTGVGEQYF
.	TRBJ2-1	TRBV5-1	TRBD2	TGCGCCAGCAGCCCAGGACTAGTCCGGGACAATGAGCAGTTCTTC	CASSPGLVRDNEQFF
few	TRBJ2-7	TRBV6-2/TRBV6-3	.	TGTGCCAGCAGCACTCCGCCGCAGTGGGGCTACGAGCAGTACTTC	CASSTPPQWGYEQYF
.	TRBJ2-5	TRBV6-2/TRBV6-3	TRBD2	TGTGCCAGCAGTTACTCCCGACCACTAGCGGGGGAGGTGGAGACCCAGTACTTC	CASSYSRPLAGEVETQYF
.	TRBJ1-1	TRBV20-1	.	TGCAGTGCTATTAGTAGCGCTGAAGCTTTCTTT	CSAISSAEAFF
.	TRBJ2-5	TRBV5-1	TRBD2	TGCGCCAGCTTCCGGACTAGCGGCGCACCTCTAGGGTCGGGGCAGTACTTC	CASFRTSGAPLGSGQYF
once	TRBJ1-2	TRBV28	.	TGTGCCAACAGTTTCAAAGGTTATGGCTACACCTTC	CANSFKGYGYTF
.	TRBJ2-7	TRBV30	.	TGTGCCTGGAGTACATCTCCCTACGAGCAGTACTTC	CAWSTSPYEQYF
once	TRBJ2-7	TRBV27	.	TGTGCCAGCAGTGACACAGGGAGCTACGAGCAGTACTTC	CASSDTGSYEQYF
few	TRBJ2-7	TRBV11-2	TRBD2	TGTGCCAGCAGCTTAGAGTATGCTAGCGGCTACGAGCAGTACTTC	CASSLEYASGYEQYF
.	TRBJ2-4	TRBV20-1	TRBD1	TGCAGTGCTAGCGGTATTAGCGACAGGGGGCATTCCTACGGGCAGTACTTC	CSASGISDRGHSYGQYF
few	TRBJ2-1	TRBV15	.	TGTGCCACCAGCAGAGATTGGCGGAGTGGGGATGAGCAGTTCTTC	CATSRDWRSGDEQFF